The rows below give T cell receptor beta chains drawn from one sample of a study of cytotoxic CD8 clonotypes in ibrutinib-treated CLL. Assay used: immunoSEQ multiplex PCR; TCRdb lists only in-frame clones, some missing. The table records nearly 300,000 clones, more than 70% of them present only once. The input for sequencing was PBMCs, taken at disease progression, from a patient treated with ibrutinib. The source is a human donor with chronic lymphocytic leukemia. Each CDR3 is given with its conserved first and last residue. The D gene is left open where the match is weak. Expanded clones are given a class, and other clones once, few, many or no size at all.

V	D	J	size	CDR3	DNA
TRBV6-5	NA	TRBJ1-2	NA	CASFGHGYTF	TGTGCCAGCTTCGGACACGGCTACACCTTC
TRBV6-6	NA	TRBJ1-2	once	CASSYNYGYTF	TGTGCCAGCAGTTACAACTATGGCTACACCTTC
TRBV21-1	NA	TRBJ2-7	NA	CASSKVGNRDSIIYEQYF	TGTGCCAGCAGCAAAGTCGGGAACCGGGACAGCATCATCTACGAGCAGTACTTC
TRBV5-4	NA	TRBJ2-7	NA	CASSLPLAEQYF	TGTGCCAGCAGCTTGCCCCTAGCGGAGCAGTACTTC
TRBV5-6	NA	TRBJ2-7	NA	CASSLEVGKFEQYF	TGTGCCAGCAGCTTGGAGGTTGGTAAATTCGAGCAGTACTTC
TRBV7-9	NA	TRBJ1-2	NA	CASSLGVAYGYTF	TGTGCCAGCAGCTTAGGAGTCGCCTATGGCTACACCTTC
TRBV27	NA	TRBJ2-7	NA	CASSLSGPTTYEQYF	TGTGCCAGCAGTTTATCGGGCCCCACCACCTACGAGCAGTACTTC
TRBV5-1	TRBD1	TRBJ1-6	NA	CASSLVVLATGGSPLHF	TGCGCCAGCAGCTTGGTGGTTCTGGCGACAGGGGGTTCACCCCTCCACTTT
TRBV10-3	TRBD1	TRBJ2-7	few	CAAQGAHYEQYF	TGTGCCGCACAGGGGGCCCACTACGAGCAGTACTTC
TRBV7-2	NA	TRBJ2-7	NA	CASSLGPSGARYEQYF	TGTGCCAGCAGCTTAGGTCCTTCAGGGGCCAGGTACGAGCAGTACTTC
TRBV9	TRBD2	TRBJ2-7	NA	CASSTNAAGGGEQYF	TGTGCCAGCAGCACTAATGCAGCGGGGGGCGGCGAGCAGTACTTC
TRBV7-9	NA	TRBJ2-3	few	CASSLGQADTQYF	TGTGCCAGCAGCTTAGGACAGGCAGATACGCAGTATTTT
TRBV6-5	NA	TRBJ2-7	NA	CASSRDYEQYF	TGTGCCAGCAGCCGGGACTACGAGCAGTACTTC
TRBV6-5	NA	TRBJ2-7	once	CASSYDRDFPYEQYF	TGTGCCAGCAGTTACGACCGGGATTTCCCCTACGAGCAGTACTTC
TRBV5-1	NA	TRBJ2-7	NA	CASSLAEGSSYEQYF	TGCGCCAGCAGCTTGGCAGAAGGCAGTTCCTACGAGCAGTACTTC